This T cell receptor (beta chain) was documented in a study of CXCR3-negative and CXCR3-positive naive CD8 T cells. Study-wide results and limits: In CXCR3-positive naive cells, the TRB CDR3s were more hydrophobic than in CXCR3-negative naive cells. Researchers reported similar TRBV-TRBJ usage in naive CXCR3-negative and CXCR3-positive cells, though memory differed. Memory CD8+ cells had much lower diversity, and both naive subsets had comparably high diversity.

The authors made the TRB cDNA libraries by 5' RACE using UMI labels. TCRdb reanalyzed the 5' RACE reads and collapses them to one entry per CDR3 protein, without DNA. This sample's table has just under 65,000 distinct CDR3 sequences. Naive CD8+ T cells had a CD45RO-CCR7+CD27+CD95- phenotype. Regarding this clonotype: The antigen remains undetermined.

CDR1 is MNHEY and CDR2 is SMNVEV in the germline V gene (reference sequence). The CDR3 runs to 13 residues. This clonotype originated in a human donor in good health. Some clones in this sample may be carry-over from other donors' samples. What was sequenced was naive CXCR3+ CD8+ T cells from blood. Sample subset: CD45RO-CCR7+CD27+CD95- naive CD8+ T cells expressing CXCR3 (TNR3+). The chain joins TRBV27 to TRBJ2-1; there is no DNA to check the TCRdb D call of TRBD1. The CDR3 region is CASSLSYGTEEFF.